Listed here are 31 T cell receptor beta chains from one sample, sequenced in a study of control samples from healthy donors and cancer patients. The table came from immunoSEQ multiplex PCR; TCRdb's copy has only in-frame clones and leaves some out. The sample consists of under 300,000 clones, 82% of them appearing once. The sequenced material came from PBMCs. The origin of the receptors is a woman aged 55-75 years with lung cancer.

With respect to this clone: Within the sample, other DNA sequences also encode this same CDR3. CDR3 coding DNA: TGTGCCAGTAGAGGGGGGAATCAGCCCCAGCATTTT. This encodes CASRGGNQPQHF. This chain uses TRBV19 with TRBJ1-5; TRBD1 is a possible D gene (6 bases). The V gene's germline CDR1 is LNHDA and CDR2 SQIVND (reference sequence). This CDR3 is built from 12 residues. V gave up 6 bases and J gave up 4 bases, with 7 bases separating them.

The chain links TRBV6-6 to TRBJ2-3, with 9 bases matching TRBD2. This CDR3 spans 14 amino acids. Germline V gives CDR1 MNHNY, CDR2 SVGAGI (reference sequence). V dropped 6 bases and J dropped 4; count of bases not matched to a gene: 5. CDR3 amino acids: CASRPSGVADTQYF. As DNA, the CDR3 is TGTGCCAGCAGGCCTAGCGGGGTGGCAGATACGCAGTATTTT.

V is TRBV6-5 and J is TRBJ2-1; 11 nucleotides line up with TRBD2. Germline V lookup: CDR1 MNHEY, CDR2 SVGAGI. The CDR3 runs 14 residues. J was trimmed by 8 bases and V by 8 bases; bases with no gene match: 8. As DNA, the CDR3 is TGTGCCAGCGGGCGGCTAGCGGGAGGCTATGAGCAGTTCTTC. This codes for CASGRLAGGYEQFF.

The V gene is TRBV7-9, the J gene TRBJ1-1; D remains unclear. V was pared by 4 bases and J by 0 bases, with 6 bases between. Germline CDR1 is SEHNR and CDR2 is FQNEAQ (reference sequence). This CDR3 has 13 residues. CDR3 in DNA: TGTGCCAGCAGCTCCCCAGTGAACACTGAAGCTTTCTTT. Translated: CASSSPVNTEAFF.

The chain carries TRBV3-1 (or the pseudogene TRBV3-2) and TRBJ2-2; D gene ambiguous. V was cut by 4 bases and J by 5 bases, with 8 bases left in between. CDR1 is LGHDT and CDR2 is YNNKEL in the germline V gene (reference sequence). The length of the CDR3 is 13 residues. This CDR3 is CASSPQTTGELFF. CDR3 bases: TGTGCCAGCAGCCCCCAGACGACCGGGGAGCTGTTTTTT.

This chain uses TRBV9 with TRBJ2-6, with D tentatively TRBD2 (6 bases). The CDR3 is made up of 15 amino acids. Per germline, CDR1 SGDLS and CDR2 YYNGEE. Trimming shortened V by 4 bases and J by 4 bases, and 12 bases separated the two germline ends. The CDR3: CASSMPGVGANVLTF. CDR3 nucleotides: TGTGCCAGCAGCATGCCGGGGGTAGGGGCCAACGTCCTGACTTTC.

This rearrangement joins TRBV5-4 to TRBJ1-1, with D possibly TRBD1 on 6 matching bases. CDR1 SGHNT and CDR2 YYREEE come from the germline V gene (reference sequence). Deletions cut 4 bases from V and 3 bases from J, with 16 bases between. This CDR3 contains 15 residues. The CDR3 loop is CASSTTGQDDTEAFF. In nucleotides, the CDR3 is TGTGCCAGCAGCACCACAGGGCAGGATGACACTGAAGCTTTCTTT.

The genes are TRBV5-5 and TRBJ2-2; no definite D call. The germline V and J ends were trimmed by 0 bases and 7 bases, with 10 bases remaining between them. Germline CDR1 is SGHKS and CDR2 is YYEKEE (reference sequence). The length of the CDR3 is 14 residues. CDR3 DNA sequence: TGTGCCAGCAGCTTGGACATGGTTGGCGGGGAGCTGTTTTTT. Translation: CASSLDMVGGELFF.

The J gene is TRBJ2-5, the V gene TRBV5-1, with 10 bases that match TRBD2. The junction had 4 bases not matched to a gene; V was cut back by 0 bases and J by 5 bases. Germline values: CDR1 SGHRS, CDR2 YFSETQ. This CDR3 comprises 15 residues. CDR3 amino acids: CASSLAGSGGETQYF. The DNA for the CDR3 is TGCGCCAGCAGCTTGGCTGGTAGCGGGGGGGAGACCCAGTACTTC. The full variable domain, in which reference TRBV5-1 and TRBJ2-5 provide the parts outside the CDR3, is KAGVTQTPRYLIKTRGQQVTLSCSPISGHRSVSWYQQTPGQGLQFLFEYFSETQRNKGNFPGRFSGRQFSNSRSEMNVSTLELGDSALYLCASSLAGSGGETQYFGPGTRLLVL.

This chain uses TRBV21-1 with TRBJ1-6. TRBV21-1 has pseudogene status. The CDR3 runs 17 residues. Here the CDR3 reads CASSSPDRTSHNSPLHF. CDR3 bases: TGTGCCAGCAGCAGCCCGGATAGGACTTCCCATAATTCACCCCTCCACTTT.

This clone was seen once. V usage is TRBV9 and J usage is TRBJ2-7; D not resolved. Trimming removed 0 bases at V and 0 bases at J, with 7 bases between. CDR1 is SGDLS and CDR2 is YYNGEE in the germline V gene. The CDR3 consists of 14 residues. CDR3 protein: CASSVDAASYEQYF. The CDR3 nucleotides are TGTGCCAGCAGCGTAGATGCTGCCTCCTACGAGCAGTACTTC. The variable domain in full, completed from reference TRBV9 and TRBJ2-7, reads DSGVTQTPKHLITATGQRVTLRCSPRSGDLSVYWYQQSLDQGLQFLIQYYNGEERAKGNILERFSAQQFPDLHSELNLSSLELGDSALYFCASSVDAASYEQYFGPGTRLTVT.

This clone has just a few counts. The V call is TRBV6-5, the J call TRBJ2-5; D is perhaps TRBD1 or TRBD2 (5 bases each). Trimming removed 7 bases at V and 5 bases at J, with 11 bases between. The germline V gene encodes CDR1 MNHEY and CDR2 SVGAGI. This CDR3 spans 12 amino acids. The CDR3 here is CASIRGRETQYF. The DNA for the CDR3 is TGTGCCAGCATTCGGGGACGGGAGACCCAGTACTTC.

CDR3 coding DNA: TGTGCCACCAGCAGAAGCGGGAGCTCCTACAATGAGCAGTTCTTC. Encoded protein: CATSRSGSSYNEQFF. The chain combines TRBV15 with TRBJ2-1; 8 bases align to TRBD2. The germline gives CDR1 LNHNV, CDR2 YYDKDF (reference sequence). This CDR3 comprises 15 residues. The trim removed 2 bases at V and 0 bases at J, leaving 0 bases unmatched.

The chain couples TRBV19 to TRBJ1-4, with D tentatively TRBD1 (6 bases). The CDR3 is 16 residues long. The germline V gene has CDR1 LNHDA and CDR2 SQIVND (reference sequence). Trimming took off 4 bases at V and 2 bases at J, with 14 bases between the two ends. CDR3 sequence reads: CASSNRGGQTNEKLFF. The CDR3 DNA reads as TGTGCCAGTAGTAACAGAGGCGGACAGACTAATGAAAAACTGTTTTTT.

The rearrangement joins TRBV5-1 to TRBJ1-1, with a possible D match to TRBD1 (5 bases). The CDR3 length is 13 residues. CDR1 SGHRS and CDR2 YFSETQ come from the germline V gene. V dropped 5 bases and J dropped 0 bases, with 8 bases sitting between them. The CDR3 bases are TGCGCCAGCAGGGAGGGGATGAACACTGAAGCTTTCTTT. Its protein is CASREGMNTEAFF.

The chain employs TRBV5-4 and TRBJ1-4; 7 nucleotides align to TRBD1. The germline CDR1 and CDR2 sequences are SGHNT and YYREEE (reference sequence). CDR3 length: 14 amino acids. The J segment lost 5 bases and the V segment lost 6 bases, leaving 7 bases of the junction unmatched. The CDR3 DNA follows: TGTGCCAGCAAATTGTGGGACAGAAATGAAAAACTGTTTTTT. Protein sequence: CASKLWDRNEKLFF.

This clone was counted at least ten times. The genes are TRBV6-1 and TRBJ1-5; D ambiguous. The CDR3 extends over 12 amino acids. Trimming left V 1 base short and J 4 bases short, with 2 bases between. Germline V gene data show CDR1 as MNHNS and CDR2 as SASEGT. Here the CDR3 DNA reads TGTGCCAGCAGTGAAGGGAATCAGCCCCAGCATTTT. It translates to CASSEGNQPQHF.

The rearrangement uses TRBV10-2 and TRBJ2-5; D call uncertain. Germline assignment: CDR1 WSHSY and CDR2 SAAADI. The CDR3 length is 15 residues. With 6 bases removed from V and 4 bases from J, the gap between germline ends came to 18 bases. The CDR3 region has the DNA TGCGCCAGCAGAACGGTAGGAAAGGCGCGAGAGACCCAGTACTTC. This encodes CASRTVGKARETQYF.

As for this clone: The same CDR3 can be traced to other DNA sequences in this sample. This chain uses TRBV5-1 with TRBJ2-5; 8 nucleotides match TRBD1. Germline values: CDR1 SGHRS, CDR2 YFSETQ. V lost 4 bases and J lost 3; bases outside the gene matches: 5. The CDR3 runs 14 residues. The chain's CDR3 is CASSPGGVEETQYF. The CDR3, as DNA: TGCGCCAGCAGCCCAGGGGGCGTGGAAGAGACCCAGTACTTC.

This chain uses TRBV6-5 with TRBJ2-2; D might be TRBD2 (7 bases). Germline loops: CDR1 MNHEY, CDR2 SVGAGI. V was trimmed by 9 bases and J by 4 bases, leaving 12 bases between them. CDR3 length: 13 residues. CDR3 sequence reads: CASGRGVTGELFF. The CDR3 DNA reads as TGTGCCAGTGGGAGGGGGGTCACCGGGGAGCTGTTTTTT.

This chain uses TRBV18 with TRBJ2-7; 9 nucleotides line up with TRBD1. With 2 bases clipped from V and 5 bases from J, the junction kept 4 bases outside the gene matches. The CDR3 covers 14 residues. The germline CDR1 and CDR2 sequences are KGHSH and LQKENI. This chain's CDR3 is CASSPNTGGNEQYF. The CDR3 DNA sequence: TGTGCCAGCTCACCAAATACAGGGGGCAACGAGCAGTACTTC. The entire variable domain, with the rest obtained from reference TRBV18 and TRBJ2-7, is as follows: NAGVMQNPRHLVRRRGQEARLRCSPMKGHSHVYWYRQLPEEGLKFMVYLQKENIIDESGMPKERFSAEFPKEGPSILRIQQVVRGDSAAYFCASSPNTGGNEQYFGPGTRLTVT.

The chain couples TRBV19 to TRBJ1-2; tentative D call: TRBD1 (5 bases). CDR3 length: 14 amino acids. Trimming removed 8 bases at V and 4 bases at J, with 17 bases between. Germline assignment: CDR1 LNHDA and CDR2 SQIVND (reference sequence). CDR3 nucleotide sequence: TGTGCCAGTGAGAAGCCCTTTGGGGGCTATGGCTACACCTTC. The encoded protein is CASEKPFGGYGYTF.

The sample holds a few counts of this clone. The V call is TRBV7-9, the J call TRBJ1-2; 7 nucleotides align to TRBD1. The ends lost 4 bases at V and 3 bases at J; junction bases unmatched: 20. CDR1 is SEHNR and CDR2 is FQNEAQ in the germline V gene (reference sequence). CDR3 length equals 19 residues. The CDR3 sequence: CASSSLGSDRADGYYGYTF. The CDR3 DNA is TGTGCCAGCAGCTCTCTTGGGAGCGACAGGGCCGACGGGTACTATGGCTACACCTTC.

In nucleotides, the CDR3 is TGCGCCAGCAGCCTACAACAGGGGTGGGAGACCCAGTACTTC. Residues: CASSLQQGWETQYF. The chain has TRBV5-1 and TRBJ2-5; 7 bases match TRBD1. From germline, CDR1 is SGHRS and CDR2 YFSETQ. The length of the CDR3 is 14 residues. V lost 4 bases, J lost 5 bases, and 8 bases stayed unmatched.

This clone was seen a few times. The gene calls are TRBV12-3 or TRBV12-4 and TRBJ1-5; D not certain. Trimming took off 7 bases at V and 8 bases at J, with 12 bases between the two ends. The CDR3 has 12 amino acids. Here the CDR3 DNA reads TGTGCCAGCACCGACGGTTATGAGCCCCAGCATTTT. Protein: CASTDGYEPQHF.

V usage is TRBV28 and J usage is TRBJ1-5, with D maybe TRBD1 (6 bases). Germline assignment: CDR1 MDHEN and CDR2 SYDVKM. Trimming pared 5 bases from V and 9 bases from J, leaving 11 bases between. The CDR3 covers 12 residues. In DNA form, the CDR3 reads TGTGCCAGCAGTCAGGGGCCTCGGCCCCAGCATTTT. Translating it yields CASSQGPRPQHF.

The chain employs TRBV6-6 and TRBJ2-7, with TRBD2 identical over 7 bases. The CDR3 contains 15 residues. V dropped 6 bases and J dropped 2; count of bases not matched to a gene: 10. The germline V gene encodes CDR1 MNHNY and CDR2 SVGAGI (reference sequence). The CDR3 sequence is CASRSDGGGAYEQYF. In DNA, the CDR3 is TGTGCCAGCAGATCCGATGGGGGGGGTGCCTACGAGCAGTACTTC.

This clone turned up a few times. The rearrangement uses TRBV3-1 (or the pseudogene TRBV3-2) and TRBJ1-1; possibly TRBD1 for D (6 bases). The CDR3 loop spans 13 amino acids. Germline V gene sequence: CDR1 LGHDT, CDR2 YNNKEL (reference sequence). Trimming cost V 4 bases and J 5 bases, with 11 bases left between them. The CDR3 sequence: CASSRIGGTEAFF. In DNA, the CDR3 is TGTGCCAGCAGCCGCATAGGGGGAACTGAAGCTTTCTTT.

The rearrangement uses TRBV3-1 (or the pseudogene TRBV3-2) and TRBJ2-1; tentatively, D is TRBD2 (6 bases). The V end lost 4 bases, the J end lost 9 bases, and 10 bases lay between the germline ends. CDR1 is LGHDT and CDR2 is YNNKEL in the germline V gene (reference sequence). The CDR3 totals 12 residues. CDR3 DNA: TGTGCCAGCAGCCCACCCGGGGGTGAGCAGTTCTTC. Translation gives CASSPPGGEQFF.

Written as DNA, the CDR3 is TGTGCCAGCAGTTTCAGGGGGATTTTTGATACGCAGTATTTT. Its translation is CASSFRGIFDTQYF. V and J are TRBV6-6 and TRBJ2-3, with 7 bases that match TRBD1. Trimming took 4 bases from V and 6 from J; bases not matched to a gene: 7. Germline V gene data show CDR1 as MNHNY and CDR2 as SVGAGI (reference sequence). This CDR3 has 14 residues.

J is TRBJ1-4 and V is TRBV2; D call uncertain. CDR1 and CDR2 (germline): SNHLY, FYNNEI. The CDR3 has 14 amino acids. V was pared by 7 bases and J by 7 bases, with 16 bases between. CDR3 region: CASTIGFASEKLFF. CDR3 coding DNA: TGTGCCAGCACGATAGGGTTCGCCAGTGAAAAACTGTTTTTT.